This TCR beta chain appears in the sequencing data of a study of post-analysis software for immune sequencing data. Prepared libraries of TCR beta cDNA carried unique molecular identifiers. A single record per CDR3 protein comes from TCRdb applying MiXCR to the PCR reads. In the table there are fewer than 850,000 distinct CDR3 sequences, 25% to 30% of which are singletons. Study-level findings and limits: About 5 TRBV segments appeared more often in patients than in controls, and TRBV5-6, TRBV5-1 and TRBV20-1 were among these.

Many counts were recorded for this clonotype. Its antigen remains unidentified. The CDR3 consists of 16 residues. The V end lost 0 bases, the J end lost 0 bases, and 9 bases lay between the germline ends. CDR1 and CDR2 (germline): LNHNV, YYDKDF (reference sequence). The sequence was obtained from a girl aged 10 to 17 with multiple sclerosis. The genes are TRBV15 and TRBJ2-4; D remains unclear. Sequenced sample: blood. CDR3 nucleotide sequence: TGTGCCACCAGCAGAGATCAGAGGATAGCCAAAAACATTCAGTACTTC. Protein product: CATSRDQRIAKNIQYF.